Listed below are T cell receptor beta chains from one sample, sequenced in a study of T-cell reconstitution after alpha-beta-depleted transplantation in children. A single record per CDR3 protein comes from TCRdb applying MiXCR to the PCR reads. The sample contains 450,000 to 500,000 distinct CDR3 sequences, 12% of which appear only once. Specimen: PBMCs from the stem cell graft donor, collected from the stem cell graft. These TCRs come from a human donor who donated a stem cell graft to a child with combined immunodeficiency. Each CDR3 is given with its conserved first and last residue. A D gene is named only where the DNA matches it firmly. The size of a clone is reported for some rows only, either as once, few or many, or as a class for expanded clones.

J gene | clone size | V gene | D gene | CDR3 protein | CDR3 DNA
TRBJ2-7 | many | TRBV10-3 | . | CAISESKFGSSYEQYF | TGTGCCATCAGTGAGTCGAAATTCGGCAGTTCCTACGAGCAGTACTTC
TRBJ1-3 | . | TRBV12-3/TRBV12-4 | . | CASSLEDTIPFNTIYF | TGTGCCAGCAGTTTGGAGGATACAATTCCCTTCAACACCATATATTTT
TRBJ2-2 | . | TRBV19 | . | CASSIAGFVELFF | TGTGCCAGTAGTATAGCGGGGTTTGTGGAGCTGTTTTTT
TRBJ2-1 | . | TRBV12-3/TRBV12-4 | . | CASSQNPRAGAVYNEQFF | TGTGCCAGCAGTCAAAACCCCAGAGCAGGGGCGGTCTACAATGAGCAGTTCTTC
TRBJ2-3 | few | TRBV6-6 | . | CASSYLGPDTQYF | TGTGCCAGCAGTTACCTAGGACCAGATACGCAGTATTTT
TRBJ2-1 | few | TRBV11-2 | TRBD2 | CASSSNKRGSEQFF | TGTGCCAGCAGCTCAAACAAGCGCGGGAGTGAGCAGTTCTTC
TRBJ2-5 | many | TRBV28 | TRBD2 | CASSLWLAGETQYF | TGTGCCAGCAGTTTATGGTTAGCGGGGGAGACCCAGTACTTC
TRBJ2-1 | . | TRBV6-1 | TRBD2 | CASATSPTSGSLNEQFF | TGTGCCAGCGCAACCTCTCCAACTAGCGGGAGTTTAAATGAGCAGTTCTTC
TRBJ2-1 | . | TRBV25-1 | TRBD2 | CASSRLAGTPDEQFF | TGTGCCAGCAGTCGTTTAGCGGGGACGCCGGATGAGCAGTTCTTC
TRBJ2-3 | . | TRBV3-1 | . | CACSTRDAGTPFSTDTQYF | TGTGCCTGCAGTACCCGTGACGCCGGAACCCCATTTAGCACAGATACGCAGTATTTT
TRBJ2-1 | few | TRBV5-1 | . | CASSLNEQGRFPNEQFF | TGCGCCAGCAGCTTGAATGAACAGGGCCGGTTTCCCAATGAGCAGTTCTTC
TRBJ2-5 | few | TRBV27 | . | CASSFLGGVQETQYF | TGTGCCAGCAGTTTCCTCGGTGGGGTACAAGAGACCCAGTACTTC
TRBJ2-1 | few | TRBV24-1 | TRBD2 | CATSDRTGTSGTSYNEQFF | TGTGCCACCAGTGATCGAACCGGGACTAGCGGAACCTCCTACAATGAGCAGTTCTTC
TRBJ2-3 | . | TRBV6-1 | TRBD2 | CATRRGASTDTQYF | TGTGCCACCCGGCGGGGGGCGAGCACAGATACGCAGTATTTT
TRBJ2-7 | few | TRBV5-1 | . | CASSLASDVYEQYF | TGCGCCAGCAGCTTGGCCAGTGACGTCTACGAGCAGTACTTC
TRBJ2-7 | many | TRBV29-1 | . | CSVCRQENYEQYF | TGCAGCGTTTGCCGACAGGAAAACTACGAGCAGTACTTC
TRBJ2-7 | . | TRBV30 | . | CAWSLDTVNEQYF | TGTGCCTGGAGTCTCGACACCGTTAACGAGCAGTACTTC
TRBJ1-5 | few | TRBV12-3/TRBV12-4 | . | CASSFRGRNQPQHF | TGTGCCAGCAGTTTCCGGGGGAGGAATCAGCCCCAGCATTTT
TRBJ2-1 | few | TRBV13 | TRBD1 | CASSFAHRGDEQFF | TGTGCCAGCAGCTTCGCCCACAGGGGGGATGAGCAGTTCTTC
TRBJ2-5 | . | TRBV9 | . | CASSPNSARLQETQYF | TGTGCCAGCAGCCCCAACTCCGCGCGGCTACAAGAGACCCAGTACTTC
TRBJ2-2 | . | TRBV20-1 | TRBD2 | CSAAGTSGRARSGELFF | TGCAGTGCCGCAGGGACTAGCGGGAGGGCCAGGTCCGGGGAGCTGTTTTTT
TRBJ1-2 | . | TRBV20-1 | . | CSANLLGRAYGYTF | TGCAGTGCTAACCTCCTCGGAAGGGCCTATGGCTACACCTTC
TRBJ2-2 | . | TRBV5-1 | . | CASSLESGPNTGELFF | TGCGCCAGCAGCTTGGAAAGCGGCCCGAACACCGGGGAGCTGTTTTTT
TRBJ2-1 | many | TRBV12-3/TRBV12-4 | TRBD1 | CASSFYGTGYNEQFF | TGTGCCAGCAGTTTTTATGGGACAGGGTACAATGAGCAGTTCTTC
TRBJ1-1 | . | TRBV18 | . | CASSPQGMEAFF | TGTGCCAGCTCACCACAGGGGATGGAAGCTTTCTTT
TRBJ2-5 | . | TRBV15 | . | CATSRDLTGAETQYF | TGTGCCACCAGCAGAGATCTGACTGGGGCGGAGACCCAGTACTTC
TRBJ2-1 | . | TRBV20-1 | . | CSARSVAVSGNEQFF | TGCAGTGCTAGATCTGTAGCGGTATCAGGCAATGAGCAGTTCTTC
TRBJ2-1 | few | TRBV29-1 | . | CSVGVRGYFDDEQFF | TGCAGCGTTGGAGTTAGGGGGTATTTCGACGATGAGCAGTTCTTC
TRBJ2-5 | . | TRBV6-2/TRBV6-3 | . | CASSTMRETQYF | TGTGCCAGCAGTACTATGAGGGAGACCCAGTACTTC
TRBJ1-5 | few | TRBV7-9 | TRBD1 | CASSSTGTGGGGQPQHF | TGTGCCAGCAGCAGTACCGGGACAGGGGGTGGTGGTCAGCCCCAGCATTTT
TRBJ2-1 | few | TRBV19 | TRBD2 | CASSMGGGYNEQFF | TGTGCCAGTAGTATGGGCGGGGGTTACAATGAGCAGTTCTTC
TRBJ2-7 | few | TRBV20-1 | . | CSARDRYRVPYEQYF | TGCAGTGCTAGAGATCGCTACAGGGTCCCCTACGAGCAGTACTTC
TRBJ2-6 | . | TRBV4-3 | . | CASSAGAASGANVLTF | TGCGCCAGCAGCGCCGGGGCTGCCTCTGGGGCCAACGTCCTGACTTTC
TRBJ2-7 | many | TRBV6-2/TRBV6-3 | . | CASNTVDRPYEQYF | TGTGCCAGCAACACGGTAGACAGGCCCTACGAGCAGTACTTC
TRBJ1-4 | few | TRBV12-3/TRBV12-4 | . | CASTVGQHNEKLFF | TGTGCCAGCACTGTGGGGCAGCATAATGAAAAACTGTTTTTT
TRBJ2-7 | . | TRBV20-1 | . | CSARGPTGFAGEQYF | TGCAGTGCTAGAGGCCCAACAGGGTTTGCTGGGGAGCAGTACTTC
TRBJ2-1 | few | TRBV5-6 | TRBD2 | CASSLPTSGVEQFF | TGTGCCAGCAGCCTCCCGACTAGCGGTGTTGAGCAGTTCTTC
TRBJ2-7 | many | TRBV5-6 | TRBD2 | CASSWAGLAAYEQYF | TGTGCCAGCAGCTGGGCGGGACTAGCCGCCTACGAGCAGTACTTC
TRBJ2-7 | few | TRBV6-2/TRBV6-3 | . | CASGPSFYEQYF | TGTGCCTCTGGGCCTAGCTTCTACGAGCAGTACTTC
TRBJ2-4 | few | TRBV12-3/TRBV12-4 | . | CASSTLAAKNIQYF | TGTGCCAGCAGTACCTTAGCAGCCAAAAACATTCAGTACTTC